This TCR beta chain came from a study of radiation and T cells in renal cell carcinoma. Study-level background: Nephrectomy followed 15 Gy stereotactic body radiation by 4 weeks. Study-level findings and limits: From baseline, blood top tumor clonotypes peaked at 2 weeks post-radiation. Baseline intratumoral clonotype presence is unknown without pretreatment biopsies.

The CDR3 totals 14 residues. Germline CDR1 is SGHVS and CDR2 is FQNEAQ. Between the trimmed V and J ends, which lost 2 bases and 4 bases, there was a span of 11 bases. As for time point: blood 2 weeks post-SBRT. As for treatment: 15 Gy SBRT to primary tumor, nephrectomy 4 weeks later. The patient's renal cell carcinoma had clear cell pathology. Notes on this clone: Its specificity is not known.

TCRdb's table, derived via immunoSEQ multiplex PCR, lists solely in-frame clones and lacks some. The sample holds roughly 150,000 clones; 87% are singletons and the top ten take roughly 13%. Here the sequenced sample was blood, taken from a patient whose treatment included radiotherapy and nephrectomy. The origin of this receptor is a woman aged 45-60 years with renal cell carcinoma. The chain joins TRBV7-8 to TRBJ1-1; the D is unclear. The CDR3 is CASSLRPERTEAFF. The CDR3 DNA is TGTGCCAGCAGCTTACGCCCTGAGCGCACTGAAGCTTTCTTT.